The TCR beta chain described here comes from a study of blood T cell repertoires in COVID-19. Study background: Some COVID-19 samples were acute and others convalescent; all came from the United States, Italy and Spain. Sources were T cells, B-cell-depleted T cells, or PBMCs; the material itself was cDNA or gDNA.

Trimming at V came to 2 bases and at J to 3 bases, leaving 3 bases not matched to a gene. Germline V lookup: CDR1 MDHEN, CDR2 SYDVKM. The CDR3 spans 15 residues. As processed by the authors: Using reference gene primer amplification, nucleated cell counts were estimated. Assay used: immunoSEQ multiplex PCR; TCRdb lists only in-frame clones, some missing. The V and J calls and clone size were taken over from that table, and D and trimming were inferred from the DNA. The sample records 210,000 or so clones, nearly 90% being singletons. The sequenced sample was peripheral blood. The J gene is TRBJ2-1, the V gene TRBV28; 8 positions match TRBD1. The receptor's source is a man aged 50 or older with acute or convalescent COVID-19. CDR3 nucleotides: TGTGCCAGCAGTTTACCGGGACAGGACTACAATGAGCAGTTCTTC. Protein product: CASSLPGQDYNEQFF.